The 2 T cell receptor beta chains listed next were all sequenced from one sample in a study of blood T cell repertoires in COVID-19. Libraries were prepared by immunoSEQ multiplex PCR; TCRdb keeps only in-frame clonotypes and omits some of them. This table has over 450,000 clones, 70% to 90% appearing once. The sequenced sample consisted of peripheral blood. The source of these receptors is a woman aged 50 to 60 with COVID-19, enrolled during active disease.

J is TRBJ2-3 and V is TRBV4-1; 10 nucleotides agree with TRBD2. This CDR3 is 18 amino acids long. Germline CDR1 and CDR2: MGHRA and YSYEKL. V gave up 0 bases and J gave up 2 bases; unmatched junction bases: 8. CDR3 amino acids: CASSQDYVSGGLTDTQYF. Written as DNA, the CDR3 is TGCGCCAGCAGCCAAGATTATGTTAGCGGGGGGCTCACAGATACGCAGTATTTT.

This clone was recorded a few times. Other nucleotide sequences in the sample specify the same CDR3. This chain connects TRBV2 to TRBJ1-2; D unresolved. Germline lookup yields CDR1 SNHLY and CDR2 FYNNEI. The CDR3 spans 11 residues. The V gene lost 6 bases and the J gene lost 8 bases, with 10 bases spanning the gap. This CDR3 reads CASSRTGGYTF. Written as DNA, the CDR3 is TGTGCCAGCAGCCGAACGGGGGGCTACACCTTC.